Shown below are 23 T cell receptor beta chains from a single sample sequenced in a study of beta chain features in type 1 diabetes. Since all of the isolated RNA was reverse transcribed, expressed TCRB transcripts were what got sequenced. This table comes from immunoSEQ multiplex PCR, and its TCRdb copy is limited to in-frame clones, with some not included. The data contain about 900,000 clones, 15% to 20% of them singletons. Sequencing input: naive CD4+ T cells from blood. The receptors shown here come from a woman aged 18 to 35 in good health.

The rearrangement joins TRBV7-9 to TRBJ2-7; D possibly uses TRBD1 or TRBD2 (5 bases each). The CDR3 loop spans 18 amino acids. The germline gives CDR1 SEHNR, CDR2 FQNEAQ (reference sequence). V dropped 4 bases and J dropped 3 bases, with 25 bases sitting between them. CDR3 coding DNA: TGTGCCAGCAGCTACGCAGGGTCTGGTGTTTTTCGGGGCTACGAGCAGTACTTC. Translation: CASSYAGSGVFRGYEQYF.

The chain uses TRBV5-1 and TRBJ2-2; 9 nucleotides agree with TRBD1. In germline, CDR1 is SGHRS, CDR2 YFSETQ. The CDR3 is 18 residues long. V lost 3 bases to trimming and J lost 1 base; unmatched junction nucleotides: 10. This CDR3 reads CASSSGTGPGVNTGELFF. CDR3 DNA: TGCGCCAGCAGCTCGGGGACAGGGCCTGGCGTGAACACCGGGGAGCTGTTTTTT.

The chain links TRBV5-4 to TRBJ2-3; TRBD1 is a possible D gene (6 bases). CDR1 and CDR2 from the germline V gene are SGHNT and YYREEE (reference sequence). Trimming took off 4 bases at V and 8 bases at J, with 14 bases between the two ends. CDR3 length: 13 amino acids. CDR3 sequence reads: CASSRTVFGTQYF. For the CDR3, the DNA is TGTGCCAGCAGCCGGACAGTTTTCGGTACGCAGTATTTT. Drawing the rest from reference TRBV5-4 and TRBJ2-3, the complete variable domain is ETGVTQSPTHLIKTRGQQVTLRCSSQSGHNTVSWYQQALGQGPQFIFQYYREEENGRGNFPPRFSGLQFPNYSSELNVNALELDDSALYLCASSRTVFGTQYFGPGTRLTVL.

The chain employs TRBV7-2 and TRBJ1-1; TRBD1 agrees at 7 bases. The CDR3 covers 14 residues. V was clipped by 5 bases and J by 4 bases; unmatched bases: 7. Germline values: CDR1 SGHTA, CDR2 FQGNSA. The CDR3 DNA sequence: TGTGCCAGCAGCCTCTGGACAGGTGTCACTGAAGCTTTCTTT. Translated: CASSLWTGVTEAFF.

The chain couples TRBV9 to TRBJ2-7; 9 nucleotides match TRBD2. Germline assignment: CDR1 SGDLS and CDR2 YYNGEE. CDR3 length: 15 amino acids. The ends lost 0 bases at V and 5 bases at J; junction bases unmatched: 6. The CDR3 protein is CASSVAASGVHEQYF. The CDR3 coding sequence is TGTGCCAGCAGCGTAGCGGCTAGCGGGGTCCACGAGCAGTACTTC.

There are a few counts of this clone. The genes are TRBV5-6 and TRBJ1-1, with 7 bases lining up with TRBD1. The CDR3 has 15 amino acids. Germline CDR1 SGHDT, CDR2 YYEEEE. V dropped 4 bases and J dropped 2; count of bases not matched to a gene: 8. CDR3 region: CASSPWDRANTEAFF. For the CDR3, the DNA is TGTGCCAGCAGCCCCTGGGACAGAGCAAACACTGAAGCTTTCTTT.

This clone showed up just a few times. J is TRBJ1-2 and V is TRBV27; D remains ambiguous. The CDR3 is 14 amino acids. With 4 bases removed from V and 0 bases from J, the gap between germline ends came to 9 bases. Germline V gives CDR1 MNHEY, CDR2 SMNVEV (reference sequence). The CDR3 spells CASSSSVTNYGYTF. The CDR3 DNA is TGTGCCAGCAGTTCAAGCGTAACTAACTATGGCTACACCTTC.

This clone has a handful of counts. The chain is built from TRBV4-3 and TRBJ1-2, with D maybe TRBD1 (5 bases). Germline V gene sequence: CDR1 LGHNA, CDR2 YSLEER. With 4 bases removed from V and 5 bases from J, the gap between germline ends came to 11 bases. This CDR3 comprises 13 residues. As DNA, the CDR3 is TGCGCCAGCAGCCGTACCGACAGATATGGCTACACCTTC. Residues: CASSRTDRYGYTF.

CDR3 in amino acids: CATSRRDRGFNQPQHF. DNA of the CDR3: TGTGCCACCAGCAGACGGGACAGGGGATTCAATCAGCCCCAGCATTTT. This sequence joins TRBV15 and TRBJ1-5, with 10 bases matching TRBD1. This CDR3 is 16 amino acids long. V lost 2 bases to trimming and J lost 3 bases; unmatched junction nucleotides: 4. Per germline, CDR1 LNHNV and CDR2 YYDKDF (reference sequence).

The table lists this clone with a few counts. CDR3 amino acids: CASSQSPGGVRYNEQFF. The CDR3 nucleotides read TGCGCCAGCAGCCAATCCCCGGGCGGGGTCCGCTACAATGAGCAGTTCTTC. The rearrangement uses TRBV4-3 and TRBJ2-1; D may be TRBD2 (6 bases). Germline-derived CDR1 and CDR2 are LGHNA and YSLEER. The CDR3 runs to 17 residues. Trimming removed 2 bases at V and 3 bases at J, with 17 bases between.

This clone was recorded a few times. The junction and the germline gene differ at one end; a read error may be behind it. The chain has TRBV28 and TRBJ2-7; 7 bases match TRBD2. Germline assignment: CDR1 MDHEN and CDR2 SYDVKM. This CDR3 is built from 15 residues. The CDR3 spells CASIPWGRASSEQYF. The CDR3 nucleotides read TGTGCCAGCATCCCCTGGGGGAGGGCCTCCTCCGAGCAGTACTTC.

The genes are TRBV5-1 and TRBJ1-2; D is perhaps TRBD1 (5 bases). V lost 0 bases and J 1 base, leaving 7 bases between the germline ends. Germline V CDR1 and CDR2: SGHRS, YFSETQ. This CDR3 has 14 amino acids. The CDR3 sequence: CASSLERGNYGYTF. CDR3 nucleotide sequence: TGCGCCAGCAGCTTGGAGAGGGGTAACTATGGCTACACCTTC.

This clone was seen only a few times. The chain links TRBV2 to TRBJ2-1, with 7 bases lining up with TRBD2. Looked up from germline, CDR1 is SNHLY and CDR2 is FYNNEI. Germline trimming cut 1 base from V and 7 bases from J; bases unmatched to any gene: 7. The length of the CDR3 is 15 residues. The CDR3 bases are TGTGCCAGCAGTGAAGGGCCTATCGGGGGGAATGAGCAGTTCTTC. Its translation is CASSEGPIGGNEQFF. Full variable domain (missing parts from reference TRBV2 and TRBJ2-1): EPEVTQTPSHQVTQMGQEVILRCVPISNHLYFYWYRQILGQKVEFLVSFYNNEISEKSEIFDDQFSVERPDGSNFTLKIRSTKLEDSAMYFCASSEGPIGGNEQFFGPGTRLTVL.

V gene TRBV10-3 combines with J gene TRBJ1-2, with 7 positions matching TRBD1. Trimming cost V 9 bases and J 5 bases; bases outside gene matches: 9. The CDR3 extends over 13 amino acids. From germline, CDR1 is ENHRY and CDR2 SYGVKD. The CDR3 sequence is CAISSPGQYGYTF. CDR3 DNA sequence: TGTGCCATTTCATCTCCGGGACAGTATGGCTACACCTTC.

In this sample, this clone turned up a few times. This rearrangement joins TRBV21-1 to TRBJ2-5; the D call of TRBD2 is as the table states it, not checked on the DNA. TRBV21-1 is deemed a pseudogene. The CDR3 is 18 amino acids. CDR3 nucleotide sequence: TGTGCCAGCACCAGGGAATTGAATGGGACTAGCGGGATAGAGACCCAGTACTTC. Protein product: CASTRELNGTSGIETQYF.

The CDR3 here is CASSHTGELFF. The CDR3 DNA sequence: TGTGCCAGCAGCCACACCGGGGAGCTGTTTTTT. The rearrangement links TRBV14 to TRBJ2-2; no firm D call. The CDR3 contains 11 residues. V was pared by 3 bases and J by 4 bases, with 0 bases between. Germline lookup yields CDR1 SGHDN and CDR2 FVKESK.

This clone appeared a few times. V gene TRBV7-9 combines with J gene TRBJ1-2; D gene ambiguous. Germline values: CDR1 SEHNR, CDR2 FQNEAQ (reference sequence). The CDR3 is 10 amino acids. Trimming shortened V by 5 bases and J by 8 bases, and 6 bases separated the two germline ends. CDR3 DNA: TGTGCCAGCAGCGAAAGAGGCTACACCTTC. It translates to CASSERGYTF.

This clone has just a few counts. The J gene is TRBJ1-3, the V gene TRBV2; 7 bases match TRBD1. V shed 1 base and J 5 bases; nucleotides not matched to a gene: 5. This CDR3 region has 15 residues. Germline V CDR1 and CDR2: SNHLY, FYNNEI. The CDR3 spells CASSEVRTGRNTIYF. CDR3 nucleotide sequence: TGTGCCAGCAGTGAAGTAAGGACAGGTCGAAACACCATATATTTT. The whole variable domain, remainder taken from reference TRBV2 and TRBJ1-3, is EPEVTQTPSHQVTQMGQEVILRCVPISNHLYFYWYRQILGQKVEFLVSFYNNEISEKSEIFDDQFSVERPDGSNFTLKIRSTKLEDSAMYFCASSEVRTGRNTIYFGEGSWLTVV.

CDR3 region: CASSPQTGSPTEAFF. Written as DNA, the CDR3 is TGTGCCAGCAGCCCGCAGACAGGGAGCCCCACTGAAGCTTTCTTT. The chain carries TRBV9 and TRBJ1-1, with 7 bases matching TRBD1. Germline V gene data show CDR1 as SGDLS and CDR2 as YYNGEE. The CDR3 sequence is 15 residues long. V gave up 4 bases and J gave up 4 bases; unmatched junction bases: 10.

The V and J genes are TRBV9 and TRBJ2-1, with TRBD2 identical over 7 bases. Per germline, CDR1 SGDLS and CDR2 YYNGEE. Trimming cost V 0 bases and J 1 base; bases outside gene matches: 7. CDR3 length: 17 amino acids. The chain's CDR3 is CASSVEVSGLSYNEQFF. Written as DNA, the CDR3 is TGTGCCAGCAGCGTAGAAGTTAGCGGGCTTTCCTACAATGAGCAGTTCTTC.

This clone turned up a few times. The chain's CDR3 is CASSSTSIPGDTQYF. CDR3 sequence (DNA): TGTGCCAGCAGCTCTACTAGCATCCCTGGAGATACGCAGTATTTT. This rearrangement joins TRBV5-4 to TRBJ2-3; perhaps TRBD2 as D (6 bases). V gave up 3 bases and J gave up 5 bases, with 16 bases separating them. This CDR3 is built from 15 residues. The germline CDR1 and CDR2 sequences are SGHNT and YYREEE (reference sequence).

The gene calls are TRBV9 and TRBJ2-5; 7 bases fit TRBD2. The CDR3 is made up of 16 amino acids. The V gene's germline CDR1 is SGDLS and CDR2 YYNGEE. V lost 3 bases and J lost 4; bases outside the gene matches: 12. In nucleotides, the CDR3 is TGTGCCAGCAGCGGAGGGGCGGGAGTCTCCAGAGAGACCCAGTACTTC. It yields the protein CASSGGAGVSRETQYF.

This clone appeared a few times. This sequence joins TRBV28 and TRBJ2-1; D is undetermined. Deletions cut 5 bases from V and 7 bases from J, with 12 bases between. Germline V gene data show CDR1 as MDHEN and CDR2 as SYDVKM. CDR3 length equals 13 residues. The CDR3 sequence: CASSDGTGNEQFF. CDR3 in DNA: TGTGCCAGCAGTGACGGAACCGGGAATGAGCAGTTCTTC.